A single sample gave rise to the 5 T cell receptor beta chains below, sequenced in a study of blood T cell repertoires in COVID-19. Method: immunoSEQ multiplex PCR; TCRdb's copy keeps in-frame clones and lacks some. The table has about 190,000 clones, 90% seen once; the top ten hold approximately 0.62%. Sample: peripheral blood. The receptors originated from a man aged 50 or older with acute or convalescent COVID-19.

This clone was seen only once. The V gene is TRBV9, the J gene TRBJ2-5, with D uncertain. V shed 4 bases and J shed 2 bases, with 12 bases lying between them. CDR1 is SGDLS, CDR2 YYNGEE, per germline. The CDR3 sequence is 14 residues long. The CDR3 here is CASSPGGLQETQYF. DNA for the CDR3: TGTGCCAGCAGCCCAGGTGGGCTACAAGAGACCCAGTACTTC.

V is TRBV28 and J is TRBJ1-4; 7 nucleotides align to TRBD1. CDR1 and CDR2 from the germline V gene are MDHEN and SYDVKM. The V gene end was trimmed by 2 bases and the J gene end by 8 bases; junction bases not matched to a gene: 5. The CDR3 consists of 14 residues. CDR3 protein: CASSLEGAGEKLFF. The CDR3 DNA reads as TGTGCCAGCAGTTTAGAGGGGGCCGGCGAAAAACTGTTTTTT.

The genes are TRBV27 and TRBJ2-7; 14 bases are shared with TRBD2. Germline CDR1 reads MNHEY; CDR2 reads SMNVEV (reference sequence). The junction had 9 bases not matched to a gene; V was cut back by 5 bases and J by 0 bases. The CDR3 length is 18 residues. The CDR3 DNA reads as TGTGCCAGCAGTCCTACCGGGACTAGCGGGAGTAGCTCCTACGAGCAGTACTTC. Its translation: CASSPTGTSGSSSYEQYF.

J is TRBJ1-4 and V is TRBV4-1; D not certain. The V and J ends lost 4 bases and 3 bases respectively, with 12 bases between them. This CDR3 is built from 15 residues. Germline CDR1 is MGHRA and CDR2 is YSYEKL. The CDR3 loop is CASSRILLPNEKLFF. The CDR3 nucleotides read TGCGCCAGCAGCCGCATATTACTACCTAATGAAAAACTGTTTTTT.

The chain has TRBV4-1 and TRBJ2-3; D possibly corresponds to TRBD2 (5 bases). Germline-derived CDR1 and CDR2 are MGHRA and YSYEKL. V was shortened by 3 bases and J by 2 bases, with 15 bases between the two germline ends. The CDR3 runs to 16 residues. CDR3 protein: CASSQLRGRSTDTQYF. The CDR3 bases are TGCGCCAGCAGCCAGTTACGAGGGCGATCCACAGATACGCAGTATTTT.